This T cell receptor (beta chain) was recorded in a study of cytomegalovirus exposure and HLA in healthy donors. Germline CDR1 reads KGHSH; CDR2 reads LQKENI. V was clipped by 2 bases and J by 0 bases, with 13 bases between them. The CDR3 loop spans 16 amino acids. 13 Jbeta primers and 60 Vbeta primers were used for the PCR. Here immunoSEQ multiplex PCR was the method, and the copy in TCRdb shows in-frame clones only, minus some. The data contain under 200,000 clones, roughly 70% of them singletons. Sequencing was done on a sample of PBMCs. The source is a woman between 25 and 40 years old in good health and CMV-seronegative. This chain joins TRBV18 and TRBJ1-2; weak D call: TRBD1 (5 bases). CDR3 bases: TGTGCCAGCTCACCAACAAGGCCGGGGGCTAACTATGGCTACACCTTC. Its translation: CASSPTRPGANYGYTF.